This TCR beta chain was obtained from a study of cytomegalovirus exposure and HLA in healthy donors. TCRdb keeps only in-frame clones here, not all; method: immunoSEQ multiplex PCR. Of 60,000 to 70,000 clones in the sample, 85% to 90% were seen once. Study outcomes and limitations: As confirmed in vitro, a few CMV-associated chains were specific for CMV antigens. Accounts indicate the classifier identified cytomegalovirus status with strong specificity and sensitivity.

V dropped 3 bases and J dropped 0 bases, with 15 bases sitting between them. This CDR3 is 17 amino acids long. Germline CDR1 is LNHDA and CDR2 is SQIVND (reference sequence). Details on this clone: Its cognate antigen is unknown.

The chain combines TRBV19 with TRBJ1-3; D call uncertain. The specimen sequenced was PBMCs. This receptor was taken from a woman aged 18-29 years in good health and CMV-seronegative. The CDR3 DNA sequence: TGTGCCAGTAGTATGCTCTTTGCAGGTTCCTCTGGAAACACCATATATTTT. Its protein is CASSMLFAGSSGNTIYF.